The rows below give T cell receptor beta chains drawn from one sample of a study of regulatory T cells in long-lasting Graves disease. One entry per CDR3 protein, called by TCRdb with MiXCR from the multiplex PCR reads. The sample yields 300,000 to 400,000 distinct CDR3 sequences, around 17% seen once. The same data also contributed to another study, on T cells in Graves' hyperthyroidism and ophthalmopathy.

The input for sequencing was peripheral blood mononuclear cells (PBMCs), taken at new diagnosis, from a patient treated with antithyroid drugs. Receptor source: a man in his forties with Graves disease. Each CDR3 is given with its conserved first and last residue. Fields, in order: J gene, clone size, D gene, V gene, CDR3 protein, CDR3 DNA. The D gene is left open where the match is weak. Clone size, where shown, is once, few, many, or a class for clones that have expanded.

TRBJ2-5 | - | - | TRBV7-9 | CASSSNGVTQYF | TGTGCCAGCAGCTCGAACGGGGTGACCCAGTACTTC
TRBJ1-1 | many | TRBD1 | TRBV3-1 | CASSQSWLGPGGTEAFF | TGTGCCAGCAGCCAAAGCTGGTTAGGACCAGGGGGAACTGAAGCTTTCTTT
TRBJ1-1 | many | - | TRBV18 | CASSPLATLVATEAFF | TGTGCCAGCTCACCGTTGGCAACCCTTGTCGCAACTGAAGCTTTCTTT
TRBJ1-1 | many | - | TRBV20-1 | CSARDVRQGAFF | TGCAGTGCTAGAGATGTACGCCAAGGGGCTTTCTTT
TRBJ2-1 | few | - | TRBV19 | CASSMYGRRYNEQFF | TGTGCCAGTAGTATGTACGGACGCAGGTACAATGAGCAGTTCTTC
TRBJ2-3 | many | - | TRBV9 | CASSVVGWAAADTQYF | TGTGCCAGCAGCGTAGTGGGCTGGGCGGCCGCAGATACGCAGTATTTT
TRBJ2-5 | few | TRBD2 | TRBV2 | CASILNGGKETQYF | TGTGCCAGCATTCTCAACGGGGGGAAAGAGACCCAGTACTTC
TRBJ2-5 | many | - | TRBV7-7 | CASSSPGVETQYF | TGTGCTAGCAGCTCCCCGGGGGTGGAGACCCAGTACTTC
TRBJ2-2 | - | - | TRBV5-1 | CASSPAPRAGVNTGELFF | TGCGCCAGCAGCCCCGCCCCGAGGGCCGGCGTGAACACCGGGGAGCTGTTTTTT
TRBJ1-6 | - | - | TRBV18 | CASSGSSYNSPLHF | TGTGCCAGCTCAGGGAGCTCCTATAATTCACCCCTCCACTTT
TRBJ2-7 | many | - | TRBV20-1 | CSASRRDEQYF | TGCAGTGCTAGTCGTCGGGACGAGCAGTACTTC
TRBJ2-1 | - | TRBD2 | TRBV18 | CASSPQTSGGPEQFF | TGTGCCAGCTCACCACAGACTAGCGGGGGCCCTGAGCAGTTCTTC
TRBJ2-3 | many | - | TRBV18 | CASSPRLVRRHTQYF | TGTGCCAGCTCACCGCGACTAGTGAGGCGTCATACGCAGTATTTT
TRBJ2-7 | many | - | TRBV12-3/TRBV12-4 | CASSRLRSEQYF | TGTGCCAGCAGCCGCCTCCGATCCGAGCAGTACTTC
TRBJ2-2 | many | - | TRBV11-2 | CASSFRALNTGELFF | TGTGCCAGCAGCTTTAGAGCCCTGAACACCGGGGAGCTGTTTTTT
TRBJ1-1 | many | - | TRBV20-1 | CSAREDAEAFF | TGCAGTGCTAGAGAAGATGCTGAAGCTTTCTTT
TRBJ1-3 | few | - | TRBV2 | CASSELRFLTYSGNTIYF | TGTGCCAGCAGTGAGTTGCGGTTTCTCACCTACTCTGGAAACACCATATATTTT
TRBJ1-5 | many | TRBD1 | TRBV12-3/TRBV12-4 | CASSLLGGPQPQHF | TGTGCCAGCAGTTTACTAGGGGGCCCTCAGCCCCAGCATTTT
TRBJ1-1 | many | - | TRBV5-1 | CASRPLAGNTEAFF | TGCGCCAGCAGGCCCCTTGCAGGGAACACTGAAGCTTTCTTT
TRBJ1-1 | many | TRBD1 | TRBV3-1 | CASSQWDRAQNTEAFF | TGTGCCAGCAGCCAATGGGACAGGGCCCAGAACACTGAAGCTTTCTTT
TRBJ1-6 | few | TRBD1 | TRBV19 | CASSGTVGDPLHF | TGTGCCAGTAGCGGGACAGTGGGGGATCCCCTCCACTTT
TRBJ1-3 | many | - | TRBV3-1 | CASSQHSPGNTIYF | TGTGCCAGCAGCCAACATAGCCCTGGAAACACCATATATTTT
TRBJ2-5 | many | - | TRBV20-1 | CSARSPQGGETQYF | TGCAGTGCTAGATCCCCCCAGGGTGGGGAGACCCAGTACTTC
TRBJ1-3 | many | - | TRBV20-1 | CSAMDNSGNTIYF | TGCAGTGCTATGGACAACTCTGGAAACACCATATATTTT
TRBJ2-6 | - | - | TRBV7-2 | CASSLDAASGANVLTF | TGTGCCAGCAGCTTAGACGCGGCCTCTGGGGCCAACGTCCTGACTTTC
TRBJ2-5 | many | - | TRBV7-3 | CASSLRLWETQYF | TGTGCCAGCAGCTTAAGGTTGTGGGAGACCCAGTACTTC
TRBJ2-3 | many | - | TRBV19 | CASSRIGGGVVSADTQYF | TGTGCCAGTAGTCGTATCGGAGGGGGGGTGGTTTCTGCAGATACGCAGTATTTT
TRBJ1-3 | - | - | TRBV20-1 | CSARDRRRSGNTIYF | TGCAGTGCTAGAGATCGCAGGCGTTCTGGAAACACCATATATTTT
TRBJ2-7 | many | TRBD1 | TRBV6-1 | CASSDFGRGNYEQYF | TGTGCCAGCAGTGATTTCGGCAGGGGGAACTACGAGCAGTACTTC
TRBJ2-3 | - | - | TRBV6-1 | CASTGKWGSTDTQYF | TGTGCCAGCACCGGAAAGTGGGGGAGCACAGATACGCAGTATTTT
TRBJ2-2 | - | - | TRBV5-1 | CASGGRSGVNTGELFF | TGCGCCAGCGGAGGACGGTCTGGCGTGAACACCGGGGAGCTGTTTTTT
TRBJ1-4 | - | - | TRBV2 | CASGLDGTNEKLFF | TGTGCCAGCGGGTTGGACGGGACTAATGAAAAACTGTTTTTT
TRBJ2-1 | - | TRBD2 | TRBV28 | CASSFGTSGRYEQFF | TGTGCCAGCAGTTTCGGGACTAGCGGGAGGTATGAGCAGTTCTTC
TRBJ1-6 | few | - | TRBV28 | CASSTLGGGNNSPLHF | TGTGCCAGCAGCACCCTCGGGGGGGGGAACAATTCACCCCTCCACTTT
TRBJ2-7 | - | TRBD1 | TRBV29-1 | CSVRQGANRYEQYF | TGCAGCGTTCGACAGGGGGCGAATCGTTACGAGCAGTACTTC